The table lists the clone carrying this TCR beta chain with a few counts. Its specificity is unknown. These data come from a study of cytomegalovirus exposure and HLA in healthy donors. Regarding the study as a whole: Presence/absence analysis assumed near-uniform sequencing depth across donors. Follow-up analysis later connected one missense variant in DCLRE1C with trimming of TCR beta V- and J-genes.

Trimming stripped 1 base from V and 6 bases from J, with 9 bases between. The CDR3 has 13 amino acids. Per germline, CDR1 SGHVS and CDR2 FQNEAQ. The primer mix had 60 Vbeta and 13 Jbeta primers. In the original analysis: In a later analysis, the count reached 76 million or so unique TCR beta chains, with about 9.9 million shared. TCRdb's copy holds only in-frame clones and misses some; the assay was immunoSEQ multiplex PCR. The DNA was the basis for D and trimming; V, J and clone size are from that table. The profile shows 310,000 or so clones, around nine tenths of them singletons. The sequencing input was PBMCs. The receptor was derived from a woman in her late teens or twenties in good health and CMV-seronegative. The chain combines TRBV7-8 with TRBJ1-2; D possibly corresponds to TRBD1 (5 bases). CDR3 nucleotide sequence: TGTGCCAGCAGCTTAGTGCCAGGGAATGGCTACACCTTC. It specifies CASSLVPGNGYTF. The full variable domain, with the rest looked up from reference TRBV7-8 and TRBJ1-2, is GAGVSQSPRYKVAKRGQDVALRCDPISGHVSLFWYQQALGQGPEFLTYFQNEAQLDKSGLPSDRFFAERPEGSVSTLKIQRTQQEDSAVYLCASSLVPGNGYTFGSGTRLTVV.